The following is a TCR beta chain sequence with its context. Its antigen remains unidentified. Produced via immunoSEQ multiplex PCR; TCRdb's table is partial and in-frame only. The sample has 65,000 or so clones, 87% seen once. The source of the sample is a study of lymphopenia after photon versus proton radiotherapy. Germline V gene sequence: CDR1 SGHRS, CDR2 YFSETQ. CDR3 size: 15 residues. With 0 bases removed from V and 6 bases from J, the gap between germline ends came to 13 bases. Points from the study as a whole: Relative stability marked proton patients; photon patients lost diversity and naive cells. Oligoclonal CD8+ Temra expansion after nadir drove photon patients' diversity drop.

The receptor comes from an elderly man with esophageal cancer. The sample here was peripheral blood, taken from a patient treated with proton-based radiotherapy. The rearrangement links TRBV5-1 to TRBJ2-4; tentatively, D is TRBD1 (6 bases). The chain's CDR3 is CASSLEAGVLNIQYF. CDR3 DNA: TGCGCCAGCAGCTTGGAGGCAGGGGTGTTAAACATTCAGTACTTC.